These 10 T cell receptor beta chains were sequenced from one sample in a study of STAT3 mutations in large granular lymphocyte leukemia. Method: immunoSEQ multiplex PCR; TCRdb's copy keeps in-frame clones and lacks some. The repertoire holds approximately 22,000 clones, approximately 94% seen once, with about 6.5% in the top ten. Study-wide findings and caveats: In T-cell large granular lymphocyte leukemia, about half of patients showed multiple immunodominant subclonotypes.

Their specific antigens are unknown. Specimen: peripheral blood mononuclear cells. Receptors originate from a man aged 35 to 55 with T-cell large granular lymphocyte leukemia. Some clones in this sample may be carry-over from other donors' samples.

The V call is TRBV30, the J call TRBJ1-1; a weak D match, TRBD1 (6 bases). V was pared by 0 bases and J by 7 bases, with 12 bases between. Germline CDR1 reads GTSNPN; CDR2 reads SVGIG (reference sequence). This CDR3 comprises 13 residues. The DNA of the CDR3 is TGTGCCTGGAGTGTAGGGGGGGGGCTTGAAGCTTTCTTT. The encoded protein is CAWSVGGGLEAFF.

The gene calls are TRBV7-9 and TRBJ2-1; 10 bases line up with TRBD1. Germline V gene lookup returns CDR1 SEHNR and CDR2 FQNEAQ (reference sequence). V lost 5 bases to trimming and J lost 8 bases; unmatched junction nucleotides: 6. This CDR3 has 14 residues. The CDR3, as DNA: TGTGCCAGCAGCCGTCGGGACAGGGGCGATGAGCAGTTCTTC. This encodes CASSRRDRGDEQFF.

The chain uses TRBV6-6 and TRBJ1-1, with D perhaps matching TRBD1 (6 bases). This CDR3 spans 11 amino acids. Trimming pared 8 bases from V and 7 bases from J, leaving 11 bases between. The V gene's germline CDR1 is MNHNY and CDR2 SVGAGI (reference sequence). CDR3 protein: CASVGQIEAFF. The CDR3 nucleotides are TGTGCCAGCGTCGGACAGATTGAAGCTTTCTTT.

The J gene is TRBJ1-6, the V gene TRBV19; D gene ambiguous. The CDR3 runs 12 residues. Germline V gives CDR1 LNHDA, CDR2 SQIVND (reference sequence). V was trimmed by 3 bases and J by 9 bases, leaving 6 bases between them. The CDR3 loop reads CASSMNGSPLHF. The CDR3 DNA follows: TGTGCCAGTAGTATGAATGGTTCACCCCTCCACTTT.

The genes are TRBV10-2 and TRBJ1-2; TRBD1 matches 9 bases. V lost 1 base to trimming and J lost 13 bases; unmatched junction nucleotides: 13. The CDR3 consists of 15 residues. Germline assignment: CDR1 WSHSY and CDR2 SAAADI. This chain's CDR3 is CASSEFTRDRAPSTF. The CDR3 nucleotides read TGCGCCAGCAGTGAGTTCACTCGGGACAGGGCTCCGAGCACCTTC.

This sequence joins TRBV25-1 and TRBJ2-7; D not certain. CDR3 length equals 11 residues. V lost 4 bases, J lost 6 bases, and 7 bases lay in between. Germline CDR1 and CDR2: MGHDK and SYGVNS. DNA for the CDR3: TGTGCCAGCAGTGCCACAATCGAGCAGTACTTC. This translates into CASSATIEQYF.

This chain joins TRBV30 and TRBJ2-7; weak D call: TRBD2 (7 bases). The ends were cut back, 3 bases at V and 1 base at J, with 16 bases in the middle. This CDR3 contains 15 residues. Germline values: CDR1 GTSNPN, CDR2 SVGIG (reference sequence). CDR3 nucleotide sequence: TGTGCCTGGAGCCCTTGGGGGGGGGCTTCCTACGAGCAGTACTTC. Protein sequence: CAWSPWGGASYEQYF.

This clone was found once. V gene TRBV18 combines with J gene TRBJ1-1; TRBD1 matches 7 bases. Germline CDR1 and CDR2: KGHSH and LQKENI. The CDR3 is made up of 15 amino acids. Germline trimming cut 5 bases from V and 4 bases from J; bases unmatched to any gene: 10. Written as DNA, the CDR3 is TGTGCCAGCTCAAGGTCCCGGGCAGGGGGCACTGAAGCTTTCTTT. Translated, it gives CASSRSRAGGTEAFF.

This clone was counted a single time. V usage is TRBV12-5 and J usage is TRBJ1-2, with D possibly TRBD1 on 6 matching bases. Deletions cut 7 bases from V and 6 bases from J, with 18 bases between. In germline, CDR1 is LGHNT, CDR2 FRNRAP. This CDR3 spans 14 amino acids. CDR3 DNA: TGTGCTAGTGCACCGTGGGGGGGCGCGGATGGCTACACCTTC. As protein: CASAPWGGADGYTF. Full variable domain (rest looked up from reference TRBV12-5 and TRBJ1-2): DARVTQTPRHKVTEMGQEVTMRCQPILGHNTVFWYRQTMMQGLELLAYFRNRAPLDDSGMPKDRFSAEMPDATLATLKIQPSEPRDSAVYFCASAPWGGADGYTFGSGTRLTVV.

The rearrangement links TRBV7-2 to TRBJ2-1; 13 nucleotides align to TRBD2. Germline CDR1 SGHTA, CDR2 FQGNSA. The V segment lost 3 bases and the J segment 12 bases; nucleotides outside the gene matches: 8. CDR3 size: 15 residues. The CDR3 DNA sequence: TGTGCCAGCAGCTTGCCGGGACTAGCGGGGAGGGGGCAGTTCTTC. Residues: CASSLPGLAGRGQFF. The full variable domain, completed using reference TRBV7-2 and TRBJ2-1, is GAGVSQSPSNKVTEKGKDVELRCDPISGHTALYWYRQSLGQGLEFLIYFQGNSAPDKSGLPSDRFSAERTGGSVSTLTIQRTQQEDSAVYLCASSLPGLAGRGQFFGPGTRLTVL.